What follows is one TCR beta chain and its context. Its antigen is not identified. As for time point: newly diagnosed GD, antithyroid drugs for less than 3 months. Scientists built the TCR library using RNA that was extracted from PBMCs. In building TCR beta libraries, iRepertoire HTBI primers were used together with Arm-PCR of CDR3 regions. TCRdb redid the calling of the multiplex PCR reads with MiXCR, one entry per CDR3 protein. The sample yields hundreds of thousands of distinct CDR3 sequences, about 14% seen once. The data were taken from a study of regulatory T cells in long-lasting Graves disease. For the study at large: Newly diagnosed Graves' patients took antithyroid drugs under 3 months. Overall study findings and caveats: Among samples with persistent disease, TRBV28, TRBJ1-2 and TRBJ2-5 were favored.

From germline, CDR1 is MGHRA and CDR2 YSYEKL. V gave up 1 base and J gave up 0 bases, with 6 bases separating them. This CDR3 comprises 14 residues. The clonotype comes from a female donor with Graves disease. The chain combines TRBV4-1 with TRBJ2-5; D remains ambiguous. The specimen was peripheral blood mononuclear cells (PBMCs), collected at new diagnosis, from a patient treated with antithyroid drugs. As DNA, the CDR3 is TGCGCCAGCAGCCAAGGGCTGAACCAAGAGACCCAGTACTTC. As protein: CASSQGLNQETQYF.